Sequencing of this TCR beta chain was carried out in a study of OX40 agonist ivuxolimab in advanced cancers. Germline assignment: CDR1 MRHNA and CDR2 SNTAGT. This CDR3 region has 12 residues. V shed 6 bases and J shed 8 bases, with 13 bases lying between them. The assay was immunoSEQ multiplex PCR, and TCRdb's table has in-frame clones only and misses some. The sample shows about 15,000 clones, roughly 81% of them seen only once. The source is an adult with an advanced solid tumor such as melanoma, head and neck, liver or kidney cancer. The sample in question was CD4+ or CD8+ T cells sorted from blood, obtained in a trial of the OX40 agonist ivuxolimab. The chain couples TRBV6-4 to TRBJ1-2, with D possibly matching TRBD1 (5 bases). The CDR3 spells CASSTSTAGYTF. In DNA form, the CDR3 reads TGTGCCAGCAGCACCTCGACAGCGGGCTACACCTTC.